The next 3 T cell receptor beta chains were all read from a single sample in a study of early T cells in non-severe SARS-CoV-2 infection (dated by TCRdb to about 2021). The library was generated by 5' RACE. Sequencing instrument: NextSeq 500. TCRdb reprocessing: public reads trimmed at Q25 with fastp, clones called with MiXCR, in-frame beta chains kept. Identical CDR3 proteins give one entry, which carries the most common genes and DNA. The sample table contains 53,000 or so distinct CDR3 sequences; only one count was recorded for 9% to 15% of them. The ten largest clones capture 2% to 3% of the sample. The sequenced sample was whole blood, obtained at baseline. These receptor sequences come from an adult who was a healthcare worker with PCR-confirmed SARS-CoV-2 infection or an uninfected control (not recorded which).

The chain joins TRBV18 to TRBJ2-7; TRBD1 is a possible D gene (7 bases). The germline gives CDR1 KGHSH, CDR2 LQKENI. This CDR3 spans 16 amino acids. The ends were cut back, 3 bases at V and 4 bases at J, with 19 bases in the middle. CDR3 sequence: CASSPPEAGGKYEQYF. CDR3 nucleotide sequence: TGTGCCAGCTCACCGCCCGAGGCAGGGGGGAAGTACGAGCAGTACTTC.

This clonotype was detected ten times or more. The rearrangement uses TRBV20-1 and TRBJ2-1, with TRBD2 identical over 8 bases. Trimming removed 6 bases from V and 7 bases from J; junction bases left unmatched: 11. This CDR3 has 14 amino acids. Germline CDR1 and CDR2: DFQATT and SNEGSKA (reference sequence). The CDR3 spells CSAVKPRGGNEQFF. CDR3 coding DNA: TGCAGTGCCGTTAAACCCCGGGGGGGGAATGAGCAGTTCTTC.

This clonotype came up many times. This rearrangement joins TRBV12-3 or TRBV12-4 to TRBJ2-1, with 9 bases fitting TRBD2. With V trimmed by 4 bases and J by 8 bases, 15 bases remained unmatched. The CDR3 runs to 17 residues. DNA for the CDR3: TGTGCCAGCAGTTCCACGCTTGGCGGGAGGGGTCTAGATGAGCAGTTCTTC. Encoded protein: CASSSTLGGRGLDEQFF.